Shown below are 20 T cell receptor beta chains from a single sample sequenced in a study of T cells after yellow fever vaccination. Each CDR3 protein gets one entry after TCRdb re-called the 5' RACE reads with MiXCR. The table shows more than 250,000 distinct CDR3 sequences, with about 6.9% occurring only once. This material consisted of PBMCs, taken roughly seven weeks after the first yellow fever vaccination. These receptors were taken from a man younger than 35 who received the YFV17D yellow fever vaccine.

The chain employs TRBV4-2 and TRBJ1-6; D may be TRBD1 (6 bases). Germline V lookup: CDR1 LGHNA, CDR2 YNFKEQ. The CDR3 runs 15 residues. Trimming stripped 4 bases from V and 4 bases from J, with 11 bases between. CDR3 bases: TGTGCCAGCAGCCCGGGGACAAATTATAATTCACCCCTCCACTTT. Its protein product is CASSPGTNYNSPLHF.

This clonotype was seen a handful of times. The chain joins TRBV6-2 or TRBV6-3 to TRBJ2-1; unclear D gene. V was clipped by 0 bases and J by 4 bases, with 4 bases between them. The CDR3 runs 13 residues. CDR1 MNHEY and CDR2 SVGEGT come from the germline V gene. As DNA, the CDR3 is TGTGCCAGCAGTTACTCGGTGTACAATGAGCAGTTCTTC. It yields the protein CASSYSVYNEQFF.

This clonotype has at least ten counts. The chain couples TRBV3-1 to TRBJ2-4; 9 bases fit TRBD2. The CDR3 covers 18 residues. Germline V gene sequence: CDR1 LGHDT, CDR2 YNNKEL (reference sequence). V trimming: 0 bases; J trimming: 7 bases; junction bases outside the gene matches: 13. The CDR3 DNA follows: TGTGCCAGCAGCCAAGATCGGGGTAGCGGGGGCCCAAAGAACATTCAGTACTTC. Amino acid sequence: CASSQDRGSGGPKNIQYF.

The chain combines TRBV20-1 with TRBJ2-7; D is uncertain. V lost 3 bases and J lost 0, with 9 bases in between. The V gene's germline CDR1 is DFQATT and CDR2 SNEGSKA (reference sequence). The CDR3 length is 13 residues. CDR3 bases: TGCAGTGCTAGCGGAATTAACTCCTACGAGCAGTACTTC. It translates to CSASGINSYEQYF.

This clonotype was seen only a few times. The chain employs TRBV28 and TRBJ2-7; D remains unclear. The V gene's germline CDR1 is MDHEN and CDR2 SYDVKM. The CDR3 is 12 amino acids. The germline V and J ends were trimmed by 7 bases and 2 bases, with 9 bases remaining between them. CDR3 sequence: CASNSPAYEQYF. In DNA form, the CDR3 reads TGTGCCAGCAATAGCCCCGCCTACGAGCAGTACTTC.

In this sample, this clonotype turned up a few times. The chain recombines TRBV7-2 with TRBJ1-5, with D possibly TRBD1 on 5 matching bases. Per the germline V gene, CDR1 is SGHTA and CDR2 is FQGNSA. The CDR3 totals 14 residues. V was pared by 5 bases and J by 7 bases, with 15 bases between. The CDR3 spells CASSLSGPGQPQHF. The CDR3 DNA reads TGTGCCAGCAGCCTATCAGGGCCAGGGCAGCCCCAGCATTTT.

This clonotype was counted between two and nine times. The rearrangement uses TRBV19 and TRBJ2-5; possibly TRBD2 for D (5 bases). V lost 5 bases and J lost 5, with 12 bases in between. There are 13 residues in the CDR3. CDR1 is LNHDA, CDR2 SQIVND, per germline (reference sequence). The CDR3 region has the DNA TGTGCCAGTAGTTCACTAGTCACGGAGACCCAGTACTTC. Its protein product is CASSSLVTETQYF.

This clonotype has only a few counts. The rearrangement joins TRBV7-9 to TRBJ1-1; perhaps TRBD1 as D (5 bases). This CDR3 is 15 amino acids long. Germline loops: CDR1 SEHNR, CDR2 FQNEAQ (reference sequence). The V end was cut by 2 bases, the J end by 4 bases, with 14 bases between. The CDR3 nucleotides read TGTGCCAGCAGCTTACAGGGAGGGACGGGCACTGAAGCTTTCTTT. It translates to CASSLQGGTGTEAFF.

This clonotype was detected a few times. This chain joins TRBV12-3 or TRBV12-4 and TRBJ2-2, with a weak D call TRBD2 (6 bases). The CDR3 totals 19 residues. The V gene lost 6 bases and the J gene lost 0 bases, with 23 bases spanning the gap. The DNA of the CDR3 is TGTGCCAGCAGGCGAAGACAACGGGACTCTGATCCGAACACCGGGGAGCTGTTTTTT. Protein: CASRRRQRDSDPNTGELFF.

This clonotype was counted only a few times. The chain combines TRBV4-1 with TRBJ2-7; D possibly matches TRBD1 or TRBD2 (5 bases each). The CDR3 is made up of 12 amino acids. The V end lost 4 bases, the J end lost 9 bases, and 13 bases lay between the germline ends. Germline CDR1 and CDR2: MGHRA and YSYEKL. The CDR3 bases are TGCGCCAGCAGCCCCCGGGACGGCAGGCAGTACTTC. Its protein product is CASSPRDGRQYF.

CDR3 region: CSVDWGPQGYTF. CDR3 DNA sequence: TGCAGCGTTGATTGGGGGCCGCAGGGCTACACCTTC. The rearrangement uses TRBV29-1 and TRBJ1-2, with a weak D call TRBD1 (6 bases). V lost 3 bases, J lost 8 bases, and 13 bases lay in between. The CDR3 has 12 amino acids. Looked up from germline, CDR1 is SQVTM and CDR2 is ANQGSEA.

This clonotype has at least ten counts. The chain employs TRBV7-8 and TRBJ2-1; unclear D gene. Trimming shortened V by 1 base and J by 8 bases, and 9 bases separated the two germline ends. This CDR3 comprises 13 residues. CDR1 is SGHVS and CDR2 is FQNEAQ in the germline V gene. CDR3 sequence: CASSLGSAHEQFF. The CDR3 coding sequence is TGTGCCAGCAGCTTAGGATCCGCCCATGAGCAGTTCTTC.

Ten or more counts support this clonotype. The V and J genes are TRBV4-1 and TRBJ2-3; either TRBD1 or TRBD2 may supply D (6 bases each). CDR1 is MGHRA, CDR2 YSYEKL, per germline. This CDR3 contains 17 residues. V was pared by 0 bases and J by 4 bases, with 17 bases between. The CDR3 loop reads CASSQEGSSGASDTQYF. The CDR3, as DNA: TGCGCCAGCAGCCAAGAAGGTAGCTCGGGGGCGTCAGATACGCAGTATTTT.

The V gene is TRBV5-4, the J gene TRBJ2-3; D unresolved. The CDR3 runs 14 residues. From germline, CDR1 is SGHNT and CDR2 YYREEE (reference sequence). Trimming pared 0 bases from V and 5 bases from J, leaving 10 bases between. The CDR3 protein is CASSLGWTGDTQYF. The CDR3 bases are TGTGCCAGCAGCTTGGGATGGACGGGAGATACGCAGTATTTT.

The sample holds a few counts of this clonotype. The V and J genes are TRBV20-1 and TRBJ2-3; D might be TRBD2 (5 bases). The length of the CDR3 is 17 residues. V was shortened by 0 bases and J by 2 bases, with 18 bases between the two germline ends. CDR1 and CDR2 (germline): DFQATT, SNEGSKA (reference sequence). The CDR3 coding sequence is TGCAGTGCTAGAGATCCGGCGAGGAGCGGACTCACAGATACGCAGTATTTT. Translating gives CSARDPARSGLTDTQYF.

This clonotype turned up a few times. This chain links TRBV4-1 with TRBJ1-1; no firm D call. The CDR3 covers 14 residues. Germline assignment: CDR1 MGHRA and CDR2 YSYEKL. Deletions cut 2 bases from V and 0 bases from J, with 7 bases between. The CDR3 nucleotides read TGCGCCAGCAGCCAACGGACGGTGAACACTGAAGCTTTCTTT. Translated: CASSQRTVNTEAFF.

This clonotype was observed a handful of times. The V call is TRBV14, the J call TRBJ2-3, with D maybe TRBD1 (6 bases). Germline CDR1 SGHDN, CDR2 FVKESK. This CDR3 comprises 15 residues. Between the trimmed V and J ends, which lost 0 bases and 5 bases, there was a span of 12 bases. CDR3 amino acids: CASSQEQGRGDTQYF. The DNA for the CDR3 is TGTGCCAGCAGCCAAGAGCAGGGGCGTGGAGATACGCAGTATTTT.

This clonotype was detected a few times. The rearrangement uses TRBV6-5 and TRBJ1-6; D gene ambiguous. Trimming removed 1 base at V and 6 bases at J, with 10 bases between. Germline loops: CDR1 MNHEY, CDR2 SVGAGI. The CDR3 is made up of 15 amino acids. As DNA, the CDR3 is TGTGCCAGCAGTTACTTCGGGCAGTCTAATTCACCCCTCCACTTT. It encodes CASSYFGQSNSPLHF.

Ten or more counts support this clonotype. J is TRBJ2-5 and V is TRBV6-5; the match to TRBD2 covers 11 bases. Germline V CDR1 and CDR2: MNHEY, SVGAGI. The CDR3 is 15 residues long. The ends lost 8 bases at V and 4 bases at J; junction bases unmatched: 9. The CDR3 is CASGLEGLAGETQYF. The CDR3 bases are TGTGCCAGCGGTCTCGAAGGACTAGCGGGAGAGACCCAGTACTTC.

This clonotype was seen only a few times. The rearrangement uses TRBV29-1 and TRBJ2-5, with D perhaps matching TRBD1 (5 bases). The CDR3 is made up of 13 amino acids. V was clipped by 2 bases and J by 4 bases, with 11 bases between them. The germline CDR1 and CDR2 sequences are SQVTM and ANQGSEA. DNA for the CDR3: TGCAGCGTTGAACAGGGCGCGGTAGAGACCCAGTACTTC. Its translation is CSVEQGAVETQYF.